The rows below give T cell receptor beta chains drawn from one sample of a study of T cells in Graves' hyperthyroidism and ophthalmopathy. Via MiXCR, TCRdb re-called the multiplex PCR reads, giving one row per CDR3 protein. The repertoire holds over 250,000 distinct CDR3 sequences, with less than 30% as singletons. The sample was blood. These receptors were taken from a middle-aged man with Graves' hyperthyroidism that later progressed to Graves' ophthalmopathy. Each CDR3 is given with its conserved first and last residue. The D gene is left open where the match is weak. Clone size, where shown, is once, few, many, or a class for clones that have expanded.

V gene: TRBV6-4
clone size: -
J gene: TRBJ1-1
D gene: -
CDR3 length: 16
CDR3 protein: CASRDSGGGESTEAFF
CDR3 DNA: TGTGCCAGCCGAGACTCTGGGGGGGGGGAGAGCACTGAAGCTTTCTTT

V gene: TRBV12-3/TRBV12-4
clone size: many
J gene: TRBJ2-7
D gene: TRBD2
CDR3 length: 15
CDR3 protein: CASTSRTSSRYEQYF
CDR3 DNA: TGTGCCAGCACCTCCCGGACTAGCTCAAGGTACGAGCAGTACTTC

V gene: TRBV5-1
clone size: few
J gene: TRBJ1-2
D gene: -
CDR3 length: 15
CDR3 protein: CASSPTLGPNYGYTF
CDR3 DNA: TGCGCCAGCAGCCCAACCCTGGGGCCTAACTATGGCTACACCTTC

V gene: TRBV12-3/TRBV12-4
clone size: -
J gene: TRBJ1-1
D gene: TRBD1
CDR3 length: 16
CDR3 protein: CASSPGQGPMNTEAFF
CDR3 DNA: TGTGCCAGCAGCCCAGGACAGGGACCCATGAACACTGAAGCTTTCTTT

V gene: TRBV25-1
clone size: many
J gene: TRBJ2-2
D gene: TRBD2
CDR3 length: 16
CDR3 protein: CASSEPRGGWSGELFF
CDR3 DNA: TGTGCCAGCAGTGAACCCCGGGGGGGTTGGTCCGGGGAGCTGTTTTTT

V gene: TRBV28
clone size: few
J gene: TRBJ1-1
D gene: TRBD1
CDR3 length: 15
CDR3 protein: CASTLDRAGVTEAFF
CDR3 DNA: TGTGCCAGCACATTGGACAGGGCGGGCGTCACTGAAGCTTTCTTT

V gene: TRBV6-5
clone size: -
J gene: TRBJ2-7
D gene: TRBD1
CDR3 length: 15
CDR3 protein: CASSYAGQGGYEQYF
CDR3 DNA: TGTGCCAGCAGTTACGCAGGACAGGGGGGATACGAGCAGTACTTC

V gene: TRBV20-1
clone size: -
J gene: TRBJ2-7
D gene: TRBD1
CDR3 length: 12
CDR3 protein: CSARSGQVQQYF
CDR3 DNA: TGCAGTGCTAGATCCGGACAGGTCCAGCAGTACTTC

V gene: TRBV11-2
clone size: many
J gene: TRBJ2-7
D gene: -
CDR3 length: 16
CDR3 protein: CASSLDPRGPAWEQYF
CDR3 DNA: TGTGCCAGCAGCTTAGATCCGAGGGGTCCCGCTTGGGAGCAGTACTTC

V gene: TRBV24-1
clone size: many
J gene: TRBJ2-7
D gene: TRBD2
CDR3 length: 16
CDR3 protein: CATSDSRRGSSYEQYF
CDR3 DNA: TGTGCCACCAGTGATTCCCGGCGCGGGAGCTCCTACGAGCAGTACTTC

V gene: TRBV10-3
clone size: many
J gene: TRBJ2-5
D gene: -
CDR3 length: 13
CDR3 protein: CALRRELVETQYF
CDR3 DNA: TGTGCCCTACGTCGTGAATTAGTAGAGACCCAGTACTTC

V gene: TRBV12-3/TRBV12-4
clone size: -
J gene: TRBJ1-5
D gene: -
CDR3 length: 11
CDR3 protein: CASSFSGYQHF
CDR3 DNA: TGTGCCAGCAGTTTTTCCGGGTACCAGCATTTT

V gene: TRBV7-2
clone size: many
J gene: TRBJ1-6
D gene: -
CDR3 length: 12
CDR3 protein: CASSWRNSPLHF
CDR3 DNA: TGTGCCAGCAGCTGGAGGAATTCACCCCTCCACTTT

V gene: TRBV20-1
clone size: many
J gene: TRBJ2-7
D gene: -
CDR3 length: 14
CDR3 protein: CSARDWSGNYEQYF
CDR3 DNA: TGCAGTGCTAGAGATTGGTCAGGGAACTACGAGCAGTACTTC

V gene: TRBV4-1
clone size: many
J gene: TRBJ2-7
D gene: -
CDR3 length: 14
CDR3 protein: CASSPSIAGYEQYF
CDR3 DNA: TGCGCCAGCAGCCCTAGTATCGCAGGCTACGAGCAGTACTTC

V gene: TRBV27
clone size: many
J gene: TRBJ1-1
D gene: -
CDR3 length: 14
CDR3 protein: CASSLWAGNTEAFF
CDR3 DNA: TGTGCCAGCAGTTTATGGGCGGGGAACACTGAAGCTTTCTTT

V gene: TRBV2
clone size: many
J gene: TRBJ2-4
D gene: TRBD2
CDR3 length: 15
CDR3 protein: CASSAGPAREDIQYF
CDR3 DNA: TGTGCCAGCAGTGCTGGACCCGCACGGGAGGACATTCAGTACTTC

V gene: TRBV6-2/TRBV6-3
clone size: few
J gene: TRBJ2-5
D gene: -
CDR3 length: 15
CDR3 protein: CASSRYDGQQETQYF
CDR3 DNA: TGTGCCAGCAGCCGCTACGATGGACAGCAAGAGACCCAGTACTTC

V gene: TRBV12-3/TRBV12-4
clone size: many
J gene: TRBJ1-5
D gene: -
CDR3 length: 14
CDR3 protein: CASSRWGDSQPQHF
CDR3 DNA: TGTGCCAGTAGCCGGTGGGGGGATTCTCAGCCCCAGCATTTT

V gene: TRBV27
clone size: many
J gene: TRBJ1-6
D gene: TRBD1
CDR3 length: 14
CDR3 protein: CASSPTGANSPLHF
CDR3 DNA: TGTGCCAGCAGTCCCACAGGGGCGAATTCACCCCTCCACTTT

V gene: TRBV12-3/TRBV12-4
clone size: many
J gene: TRBJ1-1
D gene: -
CDR3 length: 12
CDR3 protein: CASSLWGTEAFF
CDR3 DNA: TGTGCCAGCAGTTTATGGGGGACTGAAGCTTTCTTT

V gene: TRBV7-2
clone size: -
J gene: TRBJ2-2
D gene: -
CDR3 length: 15
CDR3 protein: CASRVPFAGTGELFF
CDR3 DNA: TGTGCCAGCAGAGTCCCATTTGCGGGCACCGGGGAGCTGTTTTTT

V gene: TRBV7-3
clone size: many
J gene: TRBJ2-2
D gene: TRBD2
CDR3 length: 14
CDR3 protein: CASSPGRGSGELFF
CDR3 DNA: TGTGCCAGCAGCCCAGGGCGGGGGTCCGGGGAGCTGTTTTTT

V gene: TRBV5-1
clone size: many
J gene: TRBJ1-1
D gene: -
CDR3 length: 14
CDR3 protein: CASSVTGRSTEAFF
CDR3 DNA: TGCGCCAGCAGCGTAACAGGGCGAAGCACTGAAGCTTTCTTT

V gene: TRBV4-2
clone size: many
J gene: TRBJ2-7
D gene: -
CDR3 length: 14
CDR3 protein: CASSQSGVLDEQYF
CDR3 DNA: TGTGCCAGCAGCCAGTCGGGGGTGCTGGACGAGCAGTACTTC

V gene: TRBV7-3
clone size: many
J gene: TRBJ2-7
D gene: TRBD2
CDR3 length: 18
CDR3 protein: CASSLTGTSGMGSYEQYF
CDR3 DNA: TGTGCCAGCAGCTTAACCGGGACTAGCGGGATGGGGTCCTACGAGCAGTACTTC

V gene: TRBV20-1
clone size: many
J gene: TRBJ2-3
D gene: -
CDR3 length: 15
CDR3 protein: CSARTGAGFTDTQYF
CDR3 DNA: TGCAGTGCTCGCACTGGGGCAGGGTTCACAGATACGCAGTATTTT

V gene: TRBV28
clone size: many
J gene: TRBJ1-5
D gene: TRBD1
CDR3 length: 15
CDR3 protein: CASSSGTEFVEPQHF
CDR3 DNA: TGTGCCAGCTCCTCCGGGACAGAATTTGTAGAGCCCCAGCATTTT

V gene: TRBV5-1
clone size: few
J gene: TRBJ2-2
D gene: TRBD2
CDR3 length: 15
CDR3 protein: CASSLAGGQTGELFF
CDR3 DNA: TGCGCCAGCAGCTTGGCGGGAGGCCAAACCGGGGAGCTGTTTTTT

V gene: TRBV6-5
clone size: many
J gene: TRBJ2-2
D gene: -
CDR3 length: 13
CDR3 protein: CASRTIQPGELFF
CDR3 DNA: TGTGCCAGCAGAACAATTCAGCCCGGGGAGCTGTTTTTT

V gene: TRBV30
clone size: once
J gene: TRBJ2-4
D gene: -
CDR3 length: 11
CDR3 protein: CAWSGGYIQYF
CDR3 DNA: TGTGCCTGGTCCGGCGGGTACATTCAGTACTTC

V gene: TRBV27
clone size: -
J gene: TRBJ2-7
D gene: -
CDR3 length: 13
CDR3 protein: CASSPPLSYEQYF
CDR3 DNA: TGTGCCAGCAGTCCGCCACTATCCTACGAGCAGTACTTC

V gene: TRBV2
clone size: -
J gene: TRBJ2-2
D gene: -
CDR3 length: 14
CDR3 protein: CASTRIRAPGELFF
CDR3 DNA: TGTGCCAGCACCAGAATCAGGGCGCCGGGGGAGCTGTTTTTT

V gene: TRBV19
clone size: many
J gene: TRBJ1-2
D gene: -
CDR3 length: 15
CDR3 protein: CASSMGTAYFYGYTF
CDR3 DNA: TGTGCCAGTAGTATGGGTACAGCCTATTTCTATGGCTACACCTTC

V gene: TRBV29-1
clone size: many
J gene: TRBJ2-7
D gene: -
CDR3 length: 12
CDR3 protein: CSVEVGNYEQYF
CDR3 DNA: TGCAGCGTTGAAGTTGGGAACTACGAGCAGTACTTC

V gene: TRBV6-1
clone size: many
J gene: TRBJ2-7
D gene: TRBD2
CDR3 length: 15
CDR3 protein: CASSSGLAGFSQQYF
CDR3 DNA: TGTGCCAGCAGCTCGGGACTAGCGGGATTTTCCCAGCAGTACTTC

V gene: TRBV24-1
clone size: many
J gene: TRBJ2-5
D gene: -
CDR3 length: 14
CDR3 protein: CATQLGGEKETQYF
CDR3 DNA: TGTGCCACACAGTTAGGGGGGGAGAAAGAGACCCAGTACTTC

V gene: TRBV9
clone size: many
J gene: TRBJ2-5
D gene: TRBD2
CDR3 length: 15
CDR3 protein: CASSVKSGSQETQYF
CDR3 DNA: TGTGCCAGCAGCGTGAAAAGCGGGAGTCAAGAGACCCAGTACTTC

V gene: TRBV6-5
clone size: once
J gene: TRBJ2-7
D gene: TRBD1
CDR3 length: 15
CDR3 protein: CASSYGGQGTYEQYF
CDR3 DNA: TGTGCCAGCAGTTACGGCGGACAGGGAACCTACGAGCAGTACTTC

V gene: TRBV2
clone size: many
J gene: TRBJ2-7
D gene: -
CDR3 length: 12
CDR3 protein: CASSRGTREQYF
CDR3 DNA: TGTGCCAGCAGCCGCGGGACGAGGGAGCAGTACTTC

V gene: TRBV18
clone size: many
J gene: TRBJ2-7
D gene: -
CDR3 length: 13
CDR3 protein: CASSPAYSYEQYF
CDR3 DNA: TGTGCCAGCTCACCTGCTTACTCCTACGAGCAGTACTTC

V gene: TRBV5-6
clone size: many
J gene: TRBJ2-7
D gene: -
CDR3 length: 16
CDR3 protein: CASSLSGGSGAYEQYF
CDR3 DNA: TGTGCCAGCAGCTTGTCAGGGGGGAGCGGTGCTTACGAGCAGTACTTC

V gene: TRBV30
clone size: many
J gene: TRBJ2-7
D gene: -
CDR3 length: 14
CDR3 protein: CAWSVTMGRYEQYF
CDR3 DNA: TGTGCCTGGAGTGTGACCATGGGCCGCTACGAGCAGTACTTC

V gene: TRBV4-1
clone size: many
J gene: TRBJ2-7
D gene: -
CDR3 length: 15
CDR3 protein: CASSQEGVRVYEQYF
CDR3 DNA: TGCGCCAGCAGCCAAGAGGGAGTTCGAGTATACGAGCAGTACTTC

V gene: TRBV30
clone size: many
J gene: TRBJ2-7
D gene: -
CDR3 length: 18
CDR3 protein: CAWSTGLQRPPLTYEQYF
CDR3 DNA: TGTGCCTGGAGTACAGGACTGCAAAGGCCCCCCTTAACCTACGAGCAGTACTTC

V gene: TRBV27
clone size: many
J gene: TRBJ1-2
D gene: -
CDR3 length: 15
CDR3 protein: CASSARRDTIGGYTF
CDR3 DNA: TGTGCCAGCAGTGCCCGCCGGGACACCATTGGCGGCTACACCTTC

V gene: TRBV6-5
clone size: many
J gene: TRBJ2-6
D gene: -
CDR3 length: 20
CDR3 protein: CASIPAPGQPDFTGANVLTF
CDR3 DNA: TGTGCCAGCATACCAGCTCCGGGGCAGCCCGACTTCACTGGGGCCAACGTCCTGACTTTC

V gene: TRBV28
clone size: many
J gene: TRBJ2-5
D gene: -
CDR3 length: 11
CDR3 protein: CASSLKLTQYF
CDR3 DNA: TGTGCCAGCAGTTTAAAGTTGACCCAGTACTTC

V gene: TRBV24-1
clone size: many
J gene: TRBJ2-7
D gene: -
CDR3 length: 13
CDR3 protein: CATSDAGNYEQYF
CDR3 DNA: TGTGCCACCAGTGATGCCGGGAACTACGAGCAGTACTTC

V gene: TRBV28
clone size: many
J gene: TRBJ2-5
D gene: TRBD1
CDR3 length: 16
CDR3 protein: CASSNGKRGRVETQYF
CDR3 DNA: TGTGCCAGCAGTAATGGGAAGAGGGGGCGCGTGGAGACCCAGTACTTC

V gene: TRBV6-2/TRBV6-3
clone size: -
J gene: TRBJ1-1
D gene: -
CDR3 length: 15
CDR3 protein: CASSAAPPSITEAFF
CDR3 DNA: TGTGCCAGCAGTGCCGCCCCACCGAGTATCACTGAAGCTTTCTTT

V gene: TRBV6-5
clone size: many
J gene: TRBJ2-2
D gene: -
CDR3 length: 15
CDR3 protein: CASSYESRMSGELFF
CDR3 DNA: TGTGCCAGCAGTTACGAAAGTCGGATGTCCGGGGAGCTGTTTTTT

V gene: TRBV5-1
clone size: many
J gene: TRBJ2-2
D gene: TRBD1
CDR3 length: 16
CDR3 protein: CASSLWGQGATGELFF
CDR3 DNA: TGCGCCAGCAGCTTGTGGGGACAGGGGGCGACCGGGGAGCTGTTTTTT

V gene: TRBV30
clone size: -
J gene: TRBJ1-1
D gene: -
CDR3 length: 15
CDR3 protein: CAWKRPGHLIPEAFF
CDR3 DNA: TGTGCCTGGAAAAGACCGGGCCACCTTATCCCTGAAGCTTTCTTT

V gene: TRBV11-2
clone size: many
J gene: TRBJ2-2
D gene: TRBD2
CDR3 length: 15
CDR3 protein: CASRKTSPRSGELFF
CDR3 DNA: TGTGCCAGCAGGAAGACTAGCCCTCGGTCCGGGGAGCTGTTTTTT

V gene: TRBV24-1
clone size: many
J gene: TRBJ2-7
D gene: -
CDR3 length: 12
CDR3 protein: CATSDYRGEQYF
CDR3 DNA: TGTGCCACCAGTGATTATAGGGGCGAGCAGTACTTC

V gene: TRBV24-1
clone size: many
J gene: TRBJ2-5
D gene: TRBD1
CDR3 length: 16
CDR3 protein: CATSQTRGPLQETQYF
CDR3 DNA: TGTGCCACCAGTCAGACCAGGGGGCCTCTTCAAGAGACCCAGTACTTC

V gene: TRBV9
clone size: many
J gene: TRBJ2-7
D gene: -
CDR3 length: 15
CDR3 protein: CASGPLGSRSYEQYF
CDR3 DNA: TGTGCCAGCGGACCCCTAGGGAGTCGGAGCTACGAGCAGTACTTC

V gene: TRBV5-6
clone size: many
J gene: TRBJ1-1
D gene: -
CDR3 length: 15
CDR3 protein: CASSYPSYANTEAFF
CDR3 DNA: TGTGCCAGCAGCTATCCGTCCTATGCGAACACTGAAGCTTTCTTT

V gene: TRBV4-1
clone size: few
J gene: TRBJ2-2
D gene: -
CDR3 length: 14
CDR3 protein: CASSRTIDTGELFF
CDR3 DNA: TGCGCCAGCAGCCGAACCATCGACACCGGGGAGCTGTTTTTT